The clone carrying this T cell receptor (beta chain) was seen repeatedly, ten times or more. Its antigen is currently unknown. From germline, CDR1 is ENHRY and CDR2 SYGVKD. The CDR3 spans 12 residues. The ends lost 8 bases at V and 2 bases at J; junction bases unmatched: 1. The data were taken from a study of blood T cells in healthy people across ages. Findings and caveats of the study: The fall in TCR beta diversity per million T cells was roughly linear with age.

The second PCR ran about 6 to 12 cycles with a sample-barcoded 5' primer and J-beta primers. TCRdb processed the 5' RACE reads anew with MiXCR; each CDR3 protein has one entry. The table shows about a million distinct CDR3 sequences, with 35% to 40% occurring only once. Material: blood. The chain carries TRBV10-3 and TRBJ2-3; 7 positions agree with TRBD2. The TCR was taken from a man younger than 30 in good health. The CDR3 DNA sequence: TGTGCCATCGGACTAGACACAGATACGCAGTATTTT. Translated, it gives CAIGLDTDTQYF.